This T cell receptor (beta chain) was documented in a study of blood T cell repertoires in COVID-19 (TCRdb year 2020). As for the study more broadly: Samples from collaborators originated in the United States, Italy and Spain and spanned both the acute and convalescent phases of COVID-19. The prospective study material was composed of cDNA or gDNA derived from T cells, B-cell-depleted T cells, or PBMCs. The samples were drawn from the first 160 participants of the ongoing ImmuneRACE study and from more than 1,000 subjects provided by 6 global collaborators. The dataset comprised deeply sampled blood TCRbeta repertoires from subjects exposed to, actively infected with, or recovered from COVID-19. The sample metadata nearly always contained a de-identified subject ID, COVID-19 status, age in years and sex. A freely available public database, intended as a resource for researchers studying the immune response to SARS-CoV-2, is where the repertoires were released. Where available, HLA class I and class II types were obtained from metadata supplied by the sample provider rather than from assay-based typing.

The immunoSEQ Assay, a bias-controlled multiplex PCR, was used to amplify TCRbeta CDR3 regions from genomic DNA. The original pipeline was this. Within the assay, amplification of reference gene primers was used to estimate how many nucleated cells each sample contained. To quantify the absolute abundance of each unique TCRbeta CDR3 rearrangement, sequence reads were collapsed and filtered. For each sample, productive Simpson clonality was calculated as the square root of Simpson's diversity index over productive rearrangements. TCRdb took this table from immuneACCESS and kept in-frame rearrangements with V and J called. Such tables lack part of the clones; where checked against another copy, unresolved V genes explain under half of the gap, and the rest is unexplained. The V and J calls and clone size were taken over from that table, and D and trimming were inferred from the DNA. The sample contains 95,000 to 100,000 clones, 84% of them found a single time. Jointly, the top ten make up roughly 24% of the sample.

According to the germline V gene (reference sequence), CDR1 reads SGHNT and CDR2 reads YYREEE. Germline trimming: 1 base from V, 6 bases from J; junction bases outside gene matches: 7. Taken from cysteine to phenylalanine, the CDR3 has 16 residues. Only the CDR3 DNA stays, 48 bases, in frame from base 1. Details on this clone: Its antigen has not been determined. Base qualities are not at hand, and no much larger clone is one base apart.

Broader findings and caveats from the paper: Clinical and demographic metadata were provided uncurated, with the amount varying by source and participant.

Collaborating institutions collected whole blood in K2EDTA tubes following their own protocols. For TCRbeta analysis, collaborators shipped samples in one of three forms: frozen whole blood, isolated PBMCs, or DNA extracted from either of those sample types. The rearrangement joined TRBV5-4 to TRBJ2-3, with 11 bases in between that match TRBD2. The clonotype originates from a human donor in a cohort sampled during active COVID-19. The sequencing sample was made of peripheral blood. The DNA sequence follows: TGTGCCAGCAGCTTGAGAACTAGCGGGAGATCGGATACGCAGTATTTT. Translated, it reads CASSLRTSGRSDTQYF.